This TCR beta chain was recorded in a study of beta chain features in type 1 diabetes. The study, taken as a whole, reports: Among all four CD4+ subsets, Type 1 diabetes patients had TCRB CDR3s that were moderately but significantly shorter.

As for this clone: Its target is not known.

Expressed TCRB transcripts got sequenced, as all isolated RNA was reverse transcribed. Method: immunoSEQ multiplex PCR; TCRdb's copy keeps in-frame clones and lacks some. Found here are around 600,000 clones, around an eighth of them singletons; the top ten hold over 0.1%. The sequence came from a man aged 25-40 years with type 1 diabetes. What was sequenced was naive CD4+ T cells from blood.

CDR3 region: CASSSLSEPAPRTYGYTF. CDR3 in DNA: TGTGCCAGCAGTTCTCTCTCCGAACCGGCACCTCGGACCTATGGCTACACCTTC. This chain connects TRBV27 to TRBJ1-2; D call uncertain. This CDR3 region has 18 residues. Germline CDR1 is MNHEY and CDR2 is SMNVEV (reference sequence). The germline V and J ends were trimmed by 4 bases and 4 bases, with 25 bases remaining between them.